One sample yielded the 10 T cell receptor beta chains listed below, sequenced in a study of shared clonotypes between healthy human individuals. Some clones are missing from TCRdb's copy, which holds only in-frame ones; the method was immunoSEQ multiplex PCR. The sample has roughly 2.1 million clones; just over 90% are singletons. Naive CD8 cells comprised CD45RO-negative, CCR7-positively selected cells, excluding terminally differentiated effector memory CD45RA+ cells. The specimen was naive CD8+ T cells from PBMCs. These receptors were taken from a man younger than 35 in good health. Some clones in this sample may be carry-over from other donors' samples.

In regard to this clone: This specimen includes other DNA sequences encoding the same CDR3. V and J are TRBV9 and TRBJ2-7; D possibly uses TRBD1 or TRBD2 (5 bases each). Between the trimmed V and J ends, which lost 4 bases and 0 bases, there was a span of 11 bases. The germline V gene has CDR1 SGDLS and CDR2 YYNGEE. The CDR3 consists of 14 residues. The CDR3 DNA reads TGTGCCAGCAGCCCAGGGAGTGGCTCCTACGAGCAGTACTTC. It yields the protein CASSPGSGSYEQYF.

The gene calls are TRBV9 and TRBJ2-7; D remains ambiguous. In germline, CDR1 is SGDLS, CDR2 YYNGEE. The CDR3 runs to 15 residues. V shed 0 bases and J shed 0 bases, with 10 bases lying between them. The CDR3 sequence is CASSVGSSSSYEQYF. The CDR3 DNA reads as TGTGCCAGCAGCGTAGGCTCGTCCAGCTCCTACGAGCAGTACTTC.

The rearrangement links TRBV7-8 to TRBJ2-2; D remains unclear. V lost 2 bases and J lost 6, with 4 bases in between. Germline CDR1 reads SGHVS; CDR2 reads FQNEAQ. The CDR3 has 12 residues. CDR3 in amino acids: CASSLYPGELFF. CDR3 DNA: TGTGCCAGCAGCTTATATCCCGGGGAGCTGTTTTTT.

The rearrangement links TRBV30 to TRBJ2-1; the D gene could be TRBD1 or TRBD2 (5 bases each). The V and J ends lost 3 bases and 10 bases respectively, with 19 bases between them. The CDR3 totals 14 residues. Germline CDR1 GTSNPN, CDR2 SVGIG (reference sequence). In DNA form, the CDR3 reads TGTGCCTGGAGCTCGGGCGGACTGGGACGGGAGCAGTTCTTC. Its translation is CAWSSGGLGREQFF.

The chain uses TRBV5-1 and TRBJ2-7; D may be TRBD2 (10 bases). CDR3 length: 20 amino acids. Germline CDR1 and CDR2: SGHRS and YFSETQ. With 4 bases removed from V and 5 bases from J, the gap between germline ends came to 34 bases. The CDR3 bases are TGCGCCAGCAGCCGTTTTAACCGGGACAGGGAGCTAGCGGGAGAAAACGAGCAGTACTTC. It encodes CASSRFNRDRELAGENEQYF.

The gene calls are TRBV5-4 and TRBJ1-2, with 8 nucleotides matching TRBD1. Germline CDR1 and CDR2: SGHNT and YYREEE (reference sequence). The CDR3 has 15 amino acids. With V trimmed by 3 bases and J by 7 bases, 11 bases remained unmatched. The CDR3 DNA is TGTGCCAGCAGCTCCGGAACGGACAGGGATCCTGGCTACACCTTC. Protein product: CASSSGTDRDPGYTF.

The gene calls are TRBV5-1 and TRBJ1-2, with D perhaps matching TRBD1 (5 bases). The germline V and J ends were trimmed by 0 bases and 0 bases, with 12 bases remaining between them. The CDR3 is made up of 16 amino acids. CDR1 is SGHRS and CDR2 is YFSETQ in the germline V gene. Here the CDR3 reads CASSLAFQGANYGYTF. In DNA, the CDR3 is TGCGCCAGCAGCTTGGCCTTCCAGGGCGCTAACTATGGCTACACCTTC. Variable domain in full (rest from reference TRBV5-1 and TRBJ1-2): KAGVTQTPRYLIKTRGQQVTLSCSPISGHRSVSWYQQTPGQGLQFLFEYFSETQRNKGNFPGRFSGRQFSNSRSEMNVSTLELGDSALYLCASSLAFQGANYGYTFGSGTRLTVV.

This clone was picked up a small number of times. The CDR3 sequence: CASSLLAGDRDEQFF. The CDR3 DNA reads as TGTGCCAGCAGCCTCCTAGCGGGAGATCGCGATGAGCAGTTCTTC. This rearrangement joins TRBV13 to TRBJ2-1; 10 positions agree with TRBD2. The V gene end was trimmed by 5 bases and the J gene end by 8 bases; junction bases not matched to a gene: 9. CDR1 and CDR2 from the germline V gene are PRHDT and FYEKMQ (reference sequence). The CDR3 has 15 amino acids.

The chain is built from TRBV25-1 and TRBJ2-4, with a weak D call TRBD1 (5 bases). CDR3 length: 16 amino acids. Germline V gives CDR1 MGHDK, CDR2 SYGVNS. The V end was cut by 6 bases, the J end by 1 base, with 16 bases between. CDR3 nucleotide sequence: TGTGCCAGCAGGGATCAGGGATTGTGGGCCAAAAACATTCAGTACTTC. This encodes CASRDQGLWAKNIQYF.

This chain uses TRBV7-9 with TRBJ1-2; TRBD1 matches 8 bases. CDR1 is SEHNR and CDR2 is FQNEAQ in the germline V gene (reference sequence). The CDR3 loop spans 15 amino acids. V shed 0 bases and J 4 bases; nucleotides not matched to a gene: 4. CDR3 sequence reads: CASSLATGESYGYTF. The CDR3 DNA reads TGTGCCAGCAGCTTAGCGACAGGGGAGAGCTATGGCTACACCTTC.